Listed below are T cell receptor beta chains from one sample, sequenced in a study of yellow fever vaccine responses in identical twins. TCRdb passed the RT-PCR reads through MiXCR, listing each CDR3 protein once. The sample carries roughly 1,600 distinct CDR3 sequences, nearly 90% recorded once. Material: T cells from blood (PBMCs), unsorted or a sorted subset (not recorded which), obtained before or after yellow fever vaccination (not recorded which). These receptors all come from a young woman who received the yellow fever vaccine. CDR3s include the opening cysteine and the closing phenylalanine or tryptophan. Each record gives: clone size, J gene, D gene, V gene, CDR3 DNA, CDR3 protein. D genes are given only for firm matches. Not all rows give a size; the values are once, few, many and, for expanded clones, a class.

-	TRBJ2-1	-	TRBV6-1	TGTGCCAGCACCTGGGACCGCGTCTCCTACAATGAGCAGTTCTTC	CASTWDRVSYNEQFF
-	TRBJ2-7	TRBD1	TRBV15	TGTGCCACCCGGCGGACAGGGTCTTACGAGCAGTACTTC	CATRRTGSYEQYF
-	TRBJ2-7	TRBD2	TRBV11-1	TGTGCCAGCAGCTTGAAACTAGCGGGCACCTGGGAGCAGTACTTC	CASSLKLAGTWEQYF
-	TRBJ2-1	TRBD2	TRBV7-9	TGTGCCAGCAGCTTGGGGGGGAGTCACAATGAGCAGTTCTTC	CASSLGGSHNEQFF
-	TRBJ2-7	-	TRBV11-1	TGTGCCAGCAGCGACACAGGGCACTCCTACGAGCAGTACTTC	CASSDTGHSYEQYF
once	TRBJ2-5	-	TRBV6-2/TRBV6-3	TGTGCCAGCAGCCCAAGCGAATTCAAGACCCAGTACTTC	CASSPSEFKTQYF
-	TRBJ2-7	-	TRBV4-1	TGCGCCAGCAGCCAAGAAGCGTCAGGGGAATTCTACGAGCAGTACTTC	CASSQEASGEFYEQYF
-	TRBJ2-7	TRBD2	TRBV11-3	TGTGTCAGCAGCAGCGGGACCTACGAGCAGTACTTC	CVSSSGTYEQYF
-	TRBJ1-6	-	TRBV10-3	TGTGCCATCAGTAACTCAGGGGCGAATAATTCACCCCTCCACTTT	CAISNSGANNSPLHF
once	TRBJ1-2	-	TRBV29-1	TGCAGCGTTGTCTCTGACCGCGGCTACACCTTC	CSVVSDRGYTF
-	TRBJ1-2	TRBD1	TRBV20-1	TGCAGTGCGCCGGGACAGGGGGGCTACACCTTC	CSAPGQGGYTF
-	TRBJ1-5	TRBD1	TRBV5-6	TGTGCCAGCAGTTGGGGACAGAGCAATCAGCCCCAGCATTTT	CASSWGQSNQPQHF
-	TRBJ2-1	TRBD1	TRBV11-2	TGTGCCAGCAGCTTAGTGGGGACAGCCCGCTACAATGAGCAGTTCTTC	CASSLVGTARYNEQFF
-	TRBJ1-2	-	TRBV15	TGTGCCACCAGCAGAGATCCAGGGTTTGGCTACACCTTC	CATSRDPGFGYTF
-	TRBJ1-1	-	TRBV6-5	TGTGCCAGCAGCTACAAGCCCCAGCGGGAAGGAACTGAAGCTTTCTTT	CASSYKPQREGTEAFF
-	TRBJ2-1	-	TRBV11-3	TGTGCCAGCAGCTTATCTGGGGGCCCGCCGACAAATGAGCAGTTCTTC	CASSLSGGPPTNEQFF
-	TRBJ1-2	-	TRBV15	TGTGCCACCAGCAGGGGAGGAGTTGGGACCGAACTACTTACGGGCTACACCTTC	CATSRGGVGTELLTGYTF
-	TRBJ1-1	-	TRBV10-1	TGCGCCAGCAGTTCGTCAGACATGAACACTGAAGCTTTCTTT	CASSSSDMNTEAFF